This T cell receptor (beta chain) was recovered during a study of response to subunit inactivated influenza vaccine (dated by TCRdb to the late 2010s). As for the study more broadly: Deep quantitative profiling of the T cell receptor repertoire was used in the study to follow responses to a trivalent subunit inactivated influenza vaccine.

The library was built by means of RT-PCR. Sequencing was performed on an Illumina HiSeq 2500. The public sequencing data were trimmed at Q25 with fastp and processed into clonotypes with MiXCR by TCRdb, which kept only in-frame beta chains. CDR3 protein sequences are deduplicated, and each keeps its most common genes and DNA. The sample profile shows around 850,000 distinct CDR3 sequences; 15% to 20% of them were found once. The ten largest account for approximately 11% of the sample. V sheds 2 bases and J sheds 16 bases, leaving 15 bases between their ends. The CDR3, from cysteine to phenylalanine, totals 12 residues. The sequence is cut down to CDR3 DNA, 36 bases in frame from base 1. The germline V gene (reference sequence) specifies SEHNR as CDR1 and FQNEAQ as CDR2. Regarding this clonotype: Its cognate antigen has yet to be identified. No base qualities exist here, and no much larger clone lies one base off it.

Overall results and qualifications from the work: The authors proposed that each seasonal influenza vaccination may bring in only a limited number of new T cells.

Recombination linked TRBV7-9 to TRBJ2-1, with the D segment identity uncertain. This TCR derives from a man aged 50 or older who received an inactivated influenza vaccine. Donor details come from another sample of the same person, matched by shared clones. The specimen comprised PBMCs from blood, sampled about 5 days after vaccination. The DNA reads TGTGCCAGCAGCTTATGGGCTAACAGACCTTTCTTC. It translates to CASSLWANRPFF.